One sample yielded the 28 T cell receptor beta chains listed below, sequenced in a study of blood T cells in healthy people across ages. Primed by a sample-barcoded 5' primer and a J-beta primer mix, a second PCR proceeded for roughly 6 to 12 cycles. MiXCR, run by TCRdb on the 5' RACE reads, gives a single entry per CDR3 protein. The sample holds 1.5 million to 2 million distinct CDR3 sequences, about 50% seen once. What was sequenced was blood. The source of these receptors is a woman in her thirties or forties in good health.

In regard to this clonotype: A much bigger clone sits one base away, suggesting this may be a read error. This CDR3 is CTSSSGQNSGANVLTF. The CDR3 nucleotides read TGCACCAGCAGCTCGGGACAGAACTCTGGGGCCAACGTCCTGACTTTC. V gene TRBV5-1 combines with J gene TRBJ2-6; 7 nucleotides match TRBD1. From germline, CDR1 is SGHRS and CDR2 YFSETQ. CDR3 length equals 16 residues.

Note on this clonotype: The junction does not match germline at one end; this may be a read error. The chain links TRBV25-1 to TRBJ2-3; D might be TRBD2 (5 bases). There are 11 residues in the CDR3. CDR1 is MGHDK, CDR2 SYGVNS, per germline. The CDR3 spells CAGSDYPTQYF. Written as DNA, the CDR3 is TGTGCCGGCAGTGACTACCCAACGCAGTATTTT. Full variable domain (rest looked up from reference TRBV25-1 and TRBJ2-3): EADIYQTPRYLVIGTGKKITLECSQTMGHDKMYWYQQDPGMELHLIHYSYGVNSTEKGDLSSESTVSRIRTEHFPLTLESARPSHTSQYLCAGSDYPTQYFGPGTRLTVL.

This clonotype was found a few times. CDR3 sequence reads: CASSRGPSSQETQYF. The CDR3 DNA follows: TGCGCCAGCAGCAGGGGGCCTTCCTCCCAAGAGACCCAGTACTTC. The chain uses TRBV5-1 and TRBJ2-5; TRBD1 matches 7 bases. From germline, CDR1 is SGHRS and CDR2 YFSETQ. The CDR3 contains 15 residues. V trimming: 4 bases; J trimming: 1 base; junction bases outside the gene matches: 7.

In this sample, this clonotype turned up a few times. The chain uses TRBV27 and TRBJ2-5; TRBD2 agrees at 15 bases. Germline V gene sequence: CDR1 MNHEY, CDR2 SMNVEV (reference sequence). The CDR3 totals 18 residues. Trimming cost V 6 bases and J 4 bases; bases outside gene matches: 12. Written as DNA, the CDR3 is TGTGCCAGCAGAATCTCCGGGACTAGCGGGGGGCCTGGAGAGACCCAGTACTTC. This codes for CASRISGTSGGPGETQYF.

This clonotype has a handful of counts. This sequence joins TRBV29-1 and TRBJ2-3; 9 nucleotides align to TRBD1. Per the germline V gene, CDR1 is SQVTM and CDR2 is ANQGSEA. The CDR3 is made up of 14 amino acids. The junction had 8 bases not matched to a gene; V was cut back by 6 bases and J by 4 bases. This CDR3 is CSVIQGAGADTQYF. The CDR3 DNA reads as TGCAGCGTAATACAGGGGGCAGGAGCAGATACGCAGTATTTT.

The chain employs TRBV12-3 or TRBV12-4 and TRBJ2-5, with a weak D call TRBD1 (6 bases). Trimming shortened V by 6 bases and J by 7 bases, and 21 bases separated the two germline ends. CDR3 length: 15 residues. CDR3 amino acids: CASSYLQGPKGTQYF. DNA of the CDR3: TGTGCCAGCAGCTACCTCCAGGGGCCTAAAGGGACCCAGTACTTC.

The CDR3 DNA sequence: TGTGCCAGCTCACAAAATCCGGGACAGAACTTGTACCAAGAGACCCAGTACTTC. This translates into CASSQNPGQNLYQETQYF. The chain has TRBV18 and TRBJ2-5, with 7 bases lining up with TRBD1. J was trimmed by 0 bases and V by 4 bases; bases with no gene match: 14. Germline CDR1 and CDR2: KGHSH and LQKENI. The CDR3 has 18 residues.

The J gene is TRBJ2-7, the V gene TRBV29-1; TRBD1 might be the D (6 bases). Trimming took off 8 bases at V and 6 bases at J, with 26 bases between the two ends. The CDR3 loop spans 15 amino acids. Germline V gene data show CDR1 as SQVTM and CDR2 as ANQGSEA. The DNA for the CDR3 is TGCAGCATCTTGCGGAACGTCGACAGGCGGGCCGAGCAGTACTTC. Amino acids: CSILRNVDRRAEQYF.

The J gene is TRBJ2-7, the V gene TRBV7-8; 7 positions match TRBD1. J was trimmed by 3 bases and V by 5 bases; bases with no gene match: 7. The CDR3 is 14 residues long. Germline-derived CDR1 and CDR2 are SGHVS and FQNEAQ. The CDR3 protein is CASSPTGVGYEQYF. The CDR3 DNA reads TGTGCCAGCAGCCCTACAGGGGTCGGCTACGAGCAGTACTTC.

J is TRBJ2-7 and V is TRBV6-2 or TRBV6-3; D not certain. The V end lost 5 bases, the J end lost 7 bases, and 15 bases lay between the germline ends. The CDR3 spans 13 residues. Germline V CDR1 and CDR2: MNHEY, SVGEGT. CDR3 protein: CASSNPAKNEQYF. CDR3 DNA sequence: TGTGCCAGCAGTAACCCCGCTAAGAATGAGCAGTACTTC.

V gene TRBV12-3 or TRBV12-4 combines with J gene TRBJ2-6, with D unclear. Trimming left V 6 bases short and J 0 bases short, with 6 bases between. The CDR3 totals 14 residues. The CDR3 here is CASREFSGANVLTF. Written as DNA, the CDR3 is TGTGCCAGCAGGGAGTTCTCTGGGGCCAACGTCCTGACTTTC.

The chain joins TRBV11-2 to TRBJ1-1; 8 bases map to TRBD1. Germline V gene data show CDR1 as SGHAT and CDR2 as FQNNGV. V was clipped by 4 bases and J by 5 bases; unmatched bases: 6. The CDR3 length is 14 residues. The CDR3 here is CASSSDRARTEAFF. The CDR3 nucleotides read TGTGCCAGCAGCTCGGACAGGGCAAGGACTGAAGCTTTCTTT.

The V call is TRBV20-1, the J call TRBJ2-1; 8 bases map to TRBD1. Per germline, CDR1 DFQATT and CDR2 SNEGSKA (reference sequence). J gave up 9 bases and V 5 bases, and 6 bases lay outside the gene matches. The CDR3 consists of 12 residues. CDR3 in amino acids: CSAEQGVGEQFF. The DNA of the CDR3 is TGCAGTGCTGAACAGGGGGTTGGTGAGCAGTTCTTC.

V and J are TRBV20-1 and TRBJ2-5; 7 nucleotides align to TRBD1. V lost 0 bases to trimming and J lost 2 bases; unmatched junction nucleotides: 12. This CDR3 comprises 17 residues. Per the germline V gene, CDR1 is DFQATT and CDR2 is SNEGSKA (reference sequence). The CDR3 loop reads CSARDYGPGTVQETQYF. CDR3 DNA sequence: TGCAGTGCTAGAGATTACGGTCCGGGGACAGTTCAAGAGACCCAGTACTTC.

The rearrangement joins TRBV6-2 or TRBV6-3 to TRBJ2-4; D unclear. Trimming cost V 2 bases and J 10 bases, with 24 bases left between them. The CDR3 loop spans 17 amino acids. CDR1 and CDR2 (germline): MNHEY, SVGEGT. In DNA form, the CDR3 reads TGTGCCAGCAGTTACCCGCTACCATTCAGTCTCACTCGTATTCAGTACTTC. This translates into CASSYPLPFSLTRIQYF.

As concerns this clonotype: The conserved phenylalanine or tryptophan normally closing the CDR3 is absent here, so this likely arose from a read error. The J gene is TRBJ2-1, the V gene TRBV5-5; 8 nucleotides line up with TRBD1. The CDR3 runs to 15 residues. CDR1 SGHKS and CDR2 YYEKEE come from the germline V gene (reference sequence). In DNA, the CDR3 is TGTGCCAGCAGCCGGGACAGGAGCTCCTACAAGGAGCAGTTCTCC. Amino acid sequence: CASSRDRSSYKEQFS.

The gene calls are TRBV11-3 and TRBJ2-1; D is perhaps TRBD2 (7 bases). CDR1 and CDR2 from the germline V gene are SGHNT and YENEEA. The CDR3 loop spans 14 amino acids. Trimming shortened V by 3 bases and J by 6 bases, and 12 bases separated the two germline ends. CDR3 residues: CASSFPGEGNEQFF. The DNA for the CDR3 is TGTGCCAGCAGCTTTCCAGGGGAGGGCAATGAGCAGTTCTTC.

This chain uses TRBV28 with TRBJ2-7, with D perhaps matching TRBD1 (5 bases). Trimming shortened V by 4 bases and J by 2 bases, and 15 bases separated the two germline ends. Germline CDR1 and CDR2: MDHEN and SYDVKM. CDR3 length equals 15 residues. The CDR3, as DNA: TGTGCCAGCAGTTCAATTGAGACAGAAACCTACGAGCAGTACTTC. It yields the protein CASSSIETETYEQYF.

The table lists this clonotype with a few counts. The chain combines TRBV29-1 with TRBJ1-4; 8 bases are a match to TRBD1. The CDR3 has 14 amino acids. Germline V gives CDR1 SQVTM, CDR2 ANQGSEA. V shed 2 bases, J shed 8 bases, and the junction held 7 bases outside the gene matches. The CDR3 here is CSVEFGRGQEKLFF. CDR3 sequence (DNA): TGCAGCGTTGAATTTGGCAGGGGGCAGGAAAAACTGTTTTTT.

This sequence joins TRBV13 and TRBJ2-4; tentatively, D is TRBD1 or TRBD2 (6 bases each). This CDR3 spans 20 amino acids. Germline CDR1 PRHDT, CDR2 FYEKMQ (reference sequence). V lost 5 bases to trimming and J lost 1 base, with 27 bases between them. The CDR3 DNA reads as TGTGCCAGCAGCGTTCGGTCCGGGGGCACCGGGGTTTGGGCCAAAAACATTCAGTACTTC. Residues: CASSVRSGGTGVWAKNIQYF.

This clonotype was counted a few times. The chain employs TRBV27 and TRBJ2-7, with 8 bases that match TRBD1. This CDR3 comprises 13 residues. The J segment lost 4 bases and the V segment lost 8 bases, leaving 7 bases of the junction unmatched. The germline CDR1 and CDR2 sequences are MNHEY and SMNVEV (reference sequence). The CDR3 reads CASGQGEDYEQYF. In nucleotides, the CDR3 is TGTGCCAGCGGACAGGGAGAGGATTACGAGCAGTACTTC.

J is TRBJ2-7 and V is TRBV5-8; D may correspond to TRBD1 or TRBD2 (5 bases each). The V gene's germline CDR1 is SGHTS and CDR2 YDEGEE. Trimming shortened V by 2 bases and J by 3 bases, and 15 bases separated the two germline ends. CDR3 length equals 15 residues. The CDR3 loop reads CASSFIGTRDYEQYF. The CDR3 DNA reads as TGTGCCAGCAGCTTTATTGGGACCAGGGACTACGAGCAGTACTTC.

This clonotype was detected a few times. The J gene is TRBJ1-1, the V gene TRBV4-1; D call uncertain. V shed 1 base and J shed 3 bases, with 12 bases lying between them. There are 15 residues in the CDR3. Germline-derived CDR1 and CDR2 are MGHRA and YSYEKL. CDR3 protein: CASSQVRVWDTEAFF. For the CDR3, the DNA is TGCGCCAGCAGCCAAGTTAGAGTTTGGGACACTGAAGCTTTCTTT.

The rearrangement joins TRBV6-5 to TRBJ2-3; TRBD2 aligns across 9 bases. Germline assignment: CDR1 MNHEY and CDR2 SVGAGI. The CDR3 covers 18 residues. The J segment lost 2 bases and the V segment lost 0 bases, leaving 9 bases of the junction unmatched. Here the CDR3 reads CASSYSSGLAGYTDTQYF. The DNA of the CDR3 is TGTGCCAGCAGTTACTCGTCGGGGCTAGCGGGGTACACAGATACGCAGTATTTT.

This clonotype was seen once. This chain links TRBV10-2 with TRBJ2-7; 9 positions agree with TRBD1. This CDR3 contains 15 residues. Germline values: CDR1 WSHSY, CDR2 SAAADI. V was pared by 5 bases and J by 3 bases, with 8 bases of the junction left unmatched. CDR3 bases: TGCGCCAGCAGTCGACCTCGACAGGGGGGCTACGAGCAGTACTTC. It is translated as CASSRPRQGGYEQYF.

The genes are TRBV4-1 and TRBJ1-1; D is perhaps TRBD1 (5 bases). Trimming pared 4 bases from V and 4 bases from J, leaving 22 bases between. Looked up from germline, CDR1 is MGHRA and CDR2 is YSYEKL. The CDR3 contains 17 residues. The CDR3 nucleotides are TGCGCCAGCAGCCGATTGACTAATCGATTTCAGGGCACTGAAGCTTTCTTT. Amino acids: CASSRLTNRFQGTEAFF.

V and J are TRBV6-5 and TRBJ1-2, with TRBD1 matching over 8 bases. CDR1 and CDR2 from the germline V gene are MNHEY and SVGAGI. The CDR3 is made up of 18 amino acids. V shed 2 bases and J 2 bases; nucleotides not matched to a gene: 13. This chain's CDR3 is CASSYLAHQGAQNYGYTF. CDR3 DNA sequence: TGTGCCAGCAGTTACCTAGCGCATCAGGGGGCGCAGAACTATGGCTACACCTTC.

This clonotype was seen only a few times. This chain joins TRBV4-3 and TRBJ2-5, with a tentative D call TRBD2 (5 bases). The CDR3 runs to 17 residues. Germline V CDR1 and CDR2: LGHNA, YSLEER. Deletions cut 1 base from V and 1 base from J, with 16 bases between. Here the CDR3 DNA reads TGCGCCAGCAGCCAAGGCATGTTTTCGGGGTCCCAAGAGACCCAGTACTTC. This translates into CASSQGMFSGSQETQYF.